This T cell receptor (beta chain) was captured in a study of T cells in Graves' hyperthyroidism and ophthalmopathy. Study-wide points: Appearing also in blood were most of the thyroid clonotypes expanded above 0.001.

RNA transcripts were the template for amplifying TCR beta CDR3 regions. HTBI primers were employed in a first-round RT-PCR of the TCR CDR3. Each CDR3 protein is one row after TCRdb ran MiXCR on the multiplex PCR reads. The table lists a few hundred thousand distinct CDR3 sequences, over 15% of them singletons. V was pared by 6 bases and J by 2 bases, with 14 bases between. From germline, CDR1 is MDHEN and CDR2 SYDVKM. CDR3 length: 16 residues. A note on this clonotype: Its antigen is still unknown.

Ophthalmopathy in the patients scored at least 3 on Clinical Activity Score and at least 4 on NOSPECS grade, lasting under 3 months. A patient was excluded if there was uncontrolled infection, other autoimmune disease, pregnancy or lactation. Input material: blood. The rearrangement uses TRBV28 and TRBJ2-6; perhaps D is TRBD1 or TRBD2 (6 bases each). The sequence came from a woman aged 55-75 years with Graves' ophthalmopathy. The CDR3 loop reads CASSPGGSPGANVLTF. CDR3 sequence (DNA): TGTGCCAGCAGCCCCGGGGGCTCTCCTGGGGCCAACGTCCTGACTTTC.